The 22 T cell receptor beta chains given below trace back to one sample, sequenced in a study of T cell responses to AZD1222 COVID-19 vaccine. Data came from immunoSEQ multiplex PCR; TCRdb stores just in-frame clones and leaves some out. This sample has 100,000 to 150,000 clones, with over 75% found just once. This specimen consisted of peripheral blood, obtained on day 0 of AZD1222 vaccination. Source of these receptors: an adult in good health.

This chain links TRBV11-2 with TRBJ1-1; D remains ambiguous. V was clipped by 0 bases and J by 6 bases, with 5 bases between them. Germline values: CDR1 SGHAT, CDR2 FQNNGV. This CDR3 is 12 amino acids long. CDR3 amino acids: CASSLDRSEAFF. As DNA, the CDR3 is TGTGCCAGCAGCTTAGACAGGTCTGAAGCTTTCTTT.

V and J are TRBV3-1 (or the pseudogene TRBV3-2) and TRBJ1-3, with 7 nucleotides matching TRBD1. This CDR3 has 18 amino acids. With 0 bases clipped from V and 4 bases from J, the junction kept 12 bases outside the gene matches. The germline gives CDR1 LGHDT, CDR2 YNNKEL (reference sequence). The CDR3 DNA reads TGTGCCAGCAGCCAAGATGAGGAGGGGGCGCGGTACGGAAACACCATATATTTT. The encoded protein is CASSQDEEGARYGNTIYF.

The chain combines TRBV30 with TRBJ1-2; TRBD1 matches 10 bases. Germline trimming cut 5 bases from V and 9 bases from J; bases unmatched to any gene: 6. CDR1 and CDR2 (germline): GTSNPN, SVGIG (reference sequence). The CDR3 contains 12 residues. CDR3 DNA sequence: TGTGCCTGGGGGACAGGGGAAAGAAGCTACACCTTC. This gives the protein CAWGTGERSYTF.

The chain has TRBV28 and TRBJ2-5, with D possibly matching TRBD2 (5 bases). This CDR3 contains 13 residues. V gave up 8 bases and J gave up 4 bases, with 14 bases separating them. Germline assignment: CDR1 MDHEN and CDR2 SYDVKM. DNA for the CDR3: TGTGCCAGCGCAGGTAGCGCCACAGAGACCCAGTACTTC. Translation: CASAGSATETQYF.

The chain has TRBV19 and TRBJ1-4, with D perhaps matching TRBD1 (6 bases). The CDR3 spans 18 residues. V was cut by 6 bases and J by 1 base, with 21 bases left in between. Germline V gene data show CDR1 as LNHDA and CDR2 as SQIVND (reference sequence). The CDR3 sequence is CASRSWGSQGGTNEKLFF. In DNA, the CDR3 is TGTGCCAGTAGATCTTGGGGCTCACAGGGAGGAACTAATGAAAAACTGTTTTTT.

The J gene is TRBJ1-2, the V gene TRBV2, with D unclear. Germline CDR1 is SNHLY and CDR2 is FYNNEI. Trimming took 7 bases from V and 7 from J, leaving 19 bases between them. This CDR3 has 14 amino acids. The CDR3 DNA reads TGTGCCAGCATTTCCCGAACAAGACTCGGTGGCTACACCTTC. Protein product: CASISRTRLGGYTF.

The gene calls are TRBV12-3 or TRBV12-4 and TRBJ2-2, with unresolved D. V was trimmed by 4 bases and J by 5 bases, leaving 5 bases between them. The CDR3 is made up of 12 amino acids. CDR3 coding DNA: TGTGCCAGCAGTTGGACGACCGGGGAGCTGTTTTTT. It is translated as CASSWTTGELFF.

In DNA, the CDR3 is TGCGCCAGCAGCCAAGATATGACTAAATGGGCTTCTGGGGCCAACGTCCTGACTTTC. This gives the protein CASSQDMTKWASGANVLTF. The chain employs TRBV4-1 and TRBJ2-6; D may be TRBD2 (5 bases). The CDR3 is 19 residues long. The V and J ends lost 0 bases and 1 base respectively, with 16 bases between them. Per germline, CDR1 MGHRA and CDR2 YSYEKL.

DNA for the CDR3: TGCGCCAGCAGCCGCTCCTCCGGGACAGAGAGCTACGAGCAGTACTTC. Residues: CASSRSSGTESYEQYF. This chain links TRBV4-1 with TRBJ2-7, with TRBD1 matching 7 bases. This CDR3 spans 16 amino acids. V lost 4 bases to trimming and J lost 3 bases; unmatched junction nucleotides: 12. Germline V CDR1 and CDR2: MGHRA, YSYEKL.

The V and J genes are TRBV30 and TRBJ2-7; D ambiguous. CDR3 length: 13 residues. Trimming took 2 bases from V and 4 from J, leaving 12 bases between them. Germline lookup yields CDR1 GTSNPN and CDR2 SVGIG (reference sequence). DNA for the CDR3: TGTGCCTGGAGTCGGGTTGCGGCTTACGAGCAGTACTTC. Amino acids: CAWSRVAAYEQYF.

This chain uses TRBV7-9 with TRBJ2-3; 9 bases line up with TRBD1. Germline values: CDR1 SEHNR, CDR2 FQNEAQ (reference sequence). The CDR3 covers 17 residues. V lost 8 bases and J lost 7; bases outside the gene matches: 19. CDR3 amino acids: CASPYLEGTGLVNTQYF. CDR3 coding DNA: TGTGCCAGCCCCTACCTGGAGGGGACAGGGTTAGTGAATACGCAGTATTTT.

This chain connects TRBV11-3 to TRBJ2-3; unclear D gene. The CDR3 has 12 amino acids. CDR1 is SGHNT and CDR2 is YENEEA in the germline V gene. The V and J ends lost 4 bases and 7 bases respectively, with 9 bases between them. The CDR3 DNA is TGTGCCAGCAGCTCCAGTAGTTATACGCAGTATTTT. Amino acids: CASSSSSYTQYF.

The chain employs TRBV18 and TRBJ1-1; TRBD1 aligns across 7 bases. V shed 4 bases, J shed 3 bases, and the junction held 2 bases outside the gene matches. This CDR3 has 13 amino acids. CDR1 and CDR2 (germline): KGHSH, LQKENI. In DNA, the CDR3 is TGTGCCAGCTCACAGGGGGCGGACACTGAAGCTTTCTTT. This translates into CASSQGADTEAFF.

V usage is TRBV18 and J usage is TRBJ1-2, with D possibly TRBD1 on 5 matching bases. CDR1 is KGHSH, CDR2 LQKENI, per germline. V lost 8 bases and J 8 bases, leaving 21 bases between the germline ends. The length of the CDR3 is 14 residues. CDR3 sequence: CASAPRSRVGGYTF. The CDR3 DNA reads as TGTGCCAGCGCCCCCCGAAGCAGGGTAGGCGGCTACACCTTC.

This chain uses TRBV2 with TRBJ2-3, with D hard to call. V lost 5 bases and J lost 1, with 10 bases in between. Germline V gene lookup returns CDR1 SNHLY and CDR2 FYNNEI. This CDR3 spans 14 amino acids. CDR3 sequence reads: CASSPPRGTDTQYF. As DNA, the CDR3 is TGTGCCAGCAGTCCCCCTAGGGGCACAGATACGCAGTATTTT.

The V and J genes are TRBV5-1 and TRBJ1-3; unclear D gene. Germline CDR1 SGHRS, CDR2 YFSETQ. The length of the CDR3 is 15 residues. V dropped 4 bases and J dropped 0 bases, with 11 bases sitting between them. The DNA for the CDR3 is TGCGCCAGCAGCGTAGACGGAAGCTCTGGAAACACCATATATTTT. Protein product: CASSVDGSSGNTIYF.

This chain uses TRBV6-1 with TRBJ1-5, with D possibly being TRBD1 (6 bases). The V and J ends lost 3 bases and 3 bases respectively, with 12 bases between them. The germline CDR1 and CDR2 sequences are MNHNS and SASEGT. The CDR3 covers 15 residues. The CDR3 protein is CASSDLDSNNQPQHF. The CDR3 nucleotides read TGTGCCAGCAGTGACCTGGACAGTAACAATCAGCCCCAGCATTTT.

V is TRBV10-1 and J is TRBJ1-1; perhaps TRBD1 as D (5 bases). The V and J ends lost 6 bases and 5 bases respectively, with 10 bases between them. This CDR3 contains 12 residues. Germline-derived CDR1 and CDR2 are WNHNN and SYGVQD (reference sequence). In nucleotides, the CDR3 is TGCGCCAGCAGCGGGGGAAGGACTGAAGCTTTCTTT. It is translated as CASSGGRTEAFF.

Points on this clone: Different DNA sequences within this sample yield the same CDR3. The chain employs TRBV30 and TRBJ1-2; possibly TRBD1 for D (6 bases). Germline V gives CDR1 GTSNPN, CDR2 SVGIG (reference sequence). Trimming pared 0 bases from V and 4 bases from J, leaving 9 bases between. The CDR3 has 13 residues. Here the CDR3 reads CAWSVGGGYGYTF. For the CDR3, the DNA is TGTGCCTGGAGTGTCGGGGGCGGCTATGGCTACACCTTC.

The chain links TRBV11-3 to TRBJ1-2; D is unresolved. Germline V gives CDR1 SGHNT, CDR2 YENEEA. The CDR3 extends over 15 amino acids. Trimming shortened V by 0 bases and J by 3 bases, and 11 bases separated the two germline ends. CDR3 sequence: CASSLDWQTYYGYTF. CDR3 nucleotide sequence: TGTGCCAGCAGCTTAGATTGGCAGACCTACTATGGCTACACCTTC.

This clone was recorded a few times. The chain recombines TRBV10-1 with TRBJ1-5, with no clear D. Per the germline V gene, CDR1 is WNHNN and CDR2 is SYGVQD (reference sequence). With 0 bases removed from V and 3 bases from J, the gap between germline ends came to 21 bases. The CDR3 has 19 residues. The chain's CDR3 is CASSESGRISGVYNQPQHF. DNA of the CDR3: TGCGCCAGCAGTGAGTCTGGCCGCATATCCGGGGTATACAATCAGCCCCAGCATTTT.

Here the CDR3 DNA reads TGTGCCAGCAGCTTGGAGCCTTACTATGGCTACACCTTC. Translation gives CASSLEPYYGYTF. The chain links TRBV5-4 to TRBJ1-2; D not certain. Germline V gene sequence: CDR1 SGHNT, CDR2 YYREEE (reference sequence). Between the trimmed V and J ends, which lost 0 bases and 3 bases, there was a span of 6 bases. The length of the CDR3 is 13 residues.